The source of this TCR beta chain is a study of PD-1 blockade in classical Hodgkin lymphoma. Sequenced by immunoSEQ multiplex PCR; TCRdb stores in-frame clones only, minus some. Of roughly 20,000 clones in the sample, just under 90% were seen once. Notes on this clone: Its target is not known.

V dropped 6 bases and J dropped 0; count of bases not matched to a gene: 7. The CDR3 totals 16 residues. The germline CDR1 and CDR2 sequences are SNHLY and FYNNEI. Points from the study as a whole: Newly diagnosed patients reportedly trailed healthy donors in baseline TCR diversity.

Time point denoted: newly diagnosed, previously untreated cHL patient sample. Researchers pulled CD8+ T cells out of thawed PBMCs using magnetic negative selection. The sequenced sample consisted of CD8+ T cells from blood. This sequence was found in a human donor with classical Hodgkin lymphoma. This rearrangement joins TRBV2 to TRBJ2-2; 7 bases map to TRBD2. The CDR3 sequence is CASRSLADANTGELFF. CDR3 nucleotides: TGTGCCAGCAGATCGCTAGCGGACGCGAACACCGGGGAGCTGTTTTTT. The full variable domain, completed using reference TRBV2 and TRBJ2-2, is EPEVTQTPSHQVTQMGQEVILRCVPISNHLYFYWYRQILGQKVEFLVSFYNNEISEKSEIFDDQFSVERPDGSNFTLKIRSTKLEDSAMYFCASRSLADANTGELFFGEGSRLTVL.